The sample holds one count of the clone carrying this TCR beta chain. Here immunoSEQ multiplex PCR was the method, and the copy in TCRdb shows in-frame clones only, minus some. The sample carries around 330,000 clones, roughly 88% recorded once. J lost 3 bases, V lost 5 bases, and 8 bases had no gene match. The CDR3 extends over 16 amino acids. Germline CDR1 and CDR2: PRHDT and FYEKMQ (reference sequence). This sample is drawn from a study of blood T cell repertoires in COVID-19. Study at large: PBMCs, B-cell-depleted T cells, or T cells provided the cDNA or gDNA that made up the material.

The TCR comes from a woman aged 25 to 39 with COVID-19, enrolled during active disease. Specimen: peripheral blood. The chain is built from TRBV13 and TRBJ1-3, with 9 positions matching TRBD1. CDR3 DNA: TGTGCCAGCAGCACGTCGGACAGGGGACTTGGAAACACCATATATTTT. Translating it yields CASSTSDRGLGNTIYF.